Below are 2 T cell receptor beta chains sequenced from a single sample in a study of vaccination effects on CD4 cells after COVID-19. Produced via immunoSEQ multiplex PCR; TCRdb's table is partial and in-frame only. This table holds some 69,000 clones, around 70% found once. Peptide-pool stimulation followed by sequencing identified expanded antigen-specific CD4+ clonotypes in the ViraFEST assay. Culturing for about 10 days preceded CD4+ T cell isolation. All participants had two doses of either the BNT162b2 or mRNA-1273 vaccine. These receptors' targets are unknown. The input for sequencing was CD4+ T cells from PBMCs cultured with HCoV-229E spike peptides, taken after COVID-19 vaccination. These receptors were obtained from a human donor who received a COVID-19 vaccine.

The chain is built from TRBV9 and TRBJ1-1; no definite D call. CDR3 length: 15 amino acids. Deletions cut 0 bases from V and 1 base from J, with 10 bases between. Germline V gives CDR1 SGDLS, CDR2 YYNGEE. This CDR3 reads CASSVDSARNTEAFF. The CDR3 nucleotides read TGTGCCAGCAGCGTAGACTCTGCGAGGAACACTGAAGCTTTCTTT.

This clone was observed a handful of times. J is TRBJ2-3 and V is TRBV5-4; perhaps D is TRBD1 or TRBD2 (5 bases each). V was cut by 4 bases and J by 4 bases, with 13 bases left in between. CDR1 and CDR2 (germline): SGHNT, YYREEE (reference sequence). This CDR3 region has 14 residues. In DNA, the CDR3 is TGTGCCAGCAGCCCCGAGATGGGGGCAGATACGCAGTATTTT. It encodes CASSPEMGADTQYF.